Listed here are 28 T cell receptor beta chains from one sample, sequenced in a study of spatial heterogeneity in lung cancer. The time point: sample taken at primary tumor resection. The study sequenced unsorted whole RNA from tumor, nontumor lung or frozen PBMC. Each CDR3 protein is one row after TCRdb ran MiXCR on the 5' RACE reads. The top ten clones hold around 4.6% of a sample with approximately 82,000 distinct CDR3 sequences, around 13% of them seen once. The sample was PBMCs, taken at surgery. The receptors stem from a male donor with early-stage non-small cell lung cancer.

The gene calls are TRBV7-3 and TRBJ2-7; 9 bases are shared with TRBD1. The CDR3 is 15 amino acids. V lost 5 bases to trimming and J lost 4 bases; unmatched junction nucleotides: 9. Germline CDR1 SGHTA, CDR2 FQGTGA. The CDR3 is CASSNGGTGPYEQYF. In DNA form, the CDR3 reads TGTGCCAGCAGCAACGGGGGGACAGGGCCTTACGAGCAGTACTTC.

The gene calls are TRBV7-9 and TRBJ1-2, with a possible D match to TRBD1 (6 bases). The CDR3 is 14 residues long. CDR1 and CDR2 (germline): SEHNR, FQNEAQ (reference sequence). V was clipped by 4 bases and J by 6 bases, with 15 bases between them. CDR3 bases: TGTGCCAGCAGCTCGGGACACCCTGGAAATGGCTACACCTTC. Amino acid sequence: CASSSGHPGNGYTF.

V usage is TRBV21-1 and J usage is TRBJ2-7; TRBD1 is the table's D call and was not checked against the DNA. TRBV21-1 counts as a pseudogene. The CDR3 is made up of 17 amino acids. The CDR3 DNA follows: TGTGCCAGCAGCAAAGCGCTACCCGGGGCGCTTTACTACGAGCAGTACTTC. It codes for CASSKALPGALYYEQYF.

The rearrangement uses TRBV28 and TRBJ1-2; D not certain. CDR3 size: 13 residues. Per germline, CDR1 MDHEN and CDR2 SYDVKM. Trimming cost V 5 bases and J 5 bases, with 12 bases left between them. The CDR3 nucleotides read TGTGCCAGCAGTCCTCCTAAAGGGTATGGCTACACCTTC. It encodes CASSPPKGYGYTF.

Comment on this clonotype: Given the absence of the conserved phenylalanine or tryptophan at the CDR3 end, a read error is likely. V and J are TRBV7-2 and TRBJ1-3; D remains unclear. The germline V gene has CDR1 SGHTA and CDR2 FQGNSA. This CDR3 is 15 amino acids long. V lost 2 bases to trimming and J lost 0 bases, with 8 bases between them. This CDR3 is CASSLRMDSGNTIYL. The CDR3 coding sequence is TGTGCCAGCAGCTTAAGAATGGACTCTGGAAACACCATATATTTG.

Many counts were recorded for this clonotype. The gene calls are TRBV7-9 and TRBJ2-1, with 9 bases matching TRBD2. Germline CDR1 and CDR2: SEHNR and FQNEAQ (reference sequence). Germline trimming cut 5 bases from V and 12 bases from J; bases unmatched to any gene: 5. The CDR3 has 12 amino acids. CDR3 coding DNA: TGTGCCAGCAGCCTGGGACTAGCAGGGCAGTTCTTC. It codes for CASSLGLAGQFF.

CDR3 region: CAISETSDQETQYF. CDR3 DNA sequence: TGTGCCATCAGTGAAACTAGCGACCAAGAGACCCAGTACTTC. The J gene is TRBJ2-5, the V gene TRBV10-3, with 7 bases aligning to TRBD2. V shed 3 bases, J shed 0 bases, and the junction held 1 base outside the gene matches. The V gene's germline CDR1 is ENHRY and CDR2 SYGVKD. The CDR3 consists of 14 residues.

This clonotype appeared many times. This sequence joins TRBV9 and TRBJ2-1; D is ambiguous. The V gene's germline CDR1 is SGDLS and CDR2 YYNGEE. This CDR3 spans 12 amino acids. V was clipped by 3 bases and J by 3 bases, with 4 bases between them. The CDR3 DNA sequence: TGTGCCAGCAGCGGCTTCTACAATGAGCAGTTCTTC. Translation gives CASSGFYNEQFF.

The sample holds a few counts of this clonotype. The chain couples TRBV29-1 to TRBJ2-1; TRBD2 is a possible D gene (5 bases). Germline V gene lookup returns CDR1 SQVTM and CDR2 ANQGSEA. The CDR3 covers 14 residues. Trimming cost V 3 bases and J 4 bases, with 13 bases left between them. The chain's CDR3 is CSVEVEGRYNEQFF. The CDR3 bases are TGCAGCGTTGAGGTCGAGGGCAGGTACAATGAGCAGTTCTTC.

CDR3 nucleotide sequence: TGTGCCAGCAGCCAAGATTCCAGCGGGGGGGCCGGAGAGACCCAGTACTTC. Encoded protein: CASSQDSSGGAGETQYF. This chain links TRBV3-1 with TRBJ2-5; 10 bases agree with TRBD2. Trimming cost V 0 bases and J 4 bases; bases outside gene matches: 8. The CDR3 is 17 amino acids. Germline loops: CDR1 LGHDT, CDR2 YNNKEL (reference sequence).

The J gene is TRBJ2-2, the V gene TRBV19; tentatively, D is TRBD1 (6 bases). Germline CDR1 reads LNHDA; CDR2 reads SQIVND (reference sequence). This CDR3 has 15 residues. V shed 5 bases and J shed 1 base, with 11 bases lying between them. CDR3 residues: CASSARGRNTGELFF. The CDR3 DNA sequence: TGTGCCAGTAGTGCCAGGGGAAGGAACACCGGGGAGCTGTTTTTT. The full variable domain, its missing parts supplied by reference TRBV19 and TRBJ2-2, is DGGITQSPKYLFRKEGQNVTLSCEQNLNHDAMYWYRQDPGQGLRLIYYSQIVNDFQKGDIAEGYSVSREKKESFPLTVTSAQKNPTAFYLCASSARGRNTGELFFGEGSRLTVL.

CDR3 in amino acids: CASKWGSTNEKLFF. The CDR3 bases are TGTGCCAGCAAATGGGGCTCAACTAATGAAAAACTGTTTTTT. This chain links TRBV6-1 with TRBJ1-4; D may be TRBD1 (5 bases). Deletions cut 7 bases from V and 0 bases from J, with 9 bases between. This CDR3 contains 14 residues. Germline CDR1 is MNHNS and CDR2 is SASEGT.

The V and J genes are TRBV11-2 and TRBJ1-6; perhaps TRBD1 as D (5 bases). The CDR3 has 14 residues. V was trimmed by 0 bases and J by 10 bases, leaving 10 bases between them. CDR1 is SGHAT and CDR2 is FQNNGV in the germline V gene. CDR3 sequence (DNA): TGTGCCAGCAGCTTAGAAGGGGTGGGCTCACCCCTCCACTTT. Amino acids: CASSLEGVGSPLHF.

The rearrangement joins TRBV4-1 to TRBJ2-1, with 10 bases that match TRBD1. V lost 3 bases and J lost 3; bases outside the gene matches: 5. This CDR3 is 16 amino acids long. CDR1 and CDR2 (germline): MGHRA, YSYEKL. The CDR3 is CASSHPGQGVYNEQFF. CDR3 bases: TGCGCCAGCAGCCACCCCGGACAGGGGGTCTACAATGAGCAGTTCTTC.

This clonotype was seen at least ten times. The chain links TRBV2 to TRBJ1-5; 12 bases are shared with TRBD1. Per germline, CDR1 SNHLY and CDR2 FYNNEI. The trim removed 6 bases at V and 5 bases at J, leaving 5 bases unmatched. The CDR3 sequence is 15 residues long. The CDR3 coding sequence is TGTGCCAGCAGCGACGGGACAGGGGGCCATCAGCCCCAGCATTTT. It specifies CASSDGTGGHQPQHF.

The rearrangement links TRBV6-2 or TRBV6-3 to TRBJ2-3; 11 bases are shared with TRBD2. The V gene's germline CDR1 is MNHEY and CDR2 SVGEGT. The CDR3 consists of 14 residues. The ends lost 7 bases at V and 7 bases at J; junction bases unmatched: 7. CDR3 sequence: CASMIAGGPNTQYF. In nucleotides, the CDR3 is TGTGCCAGCATGATAGCGGGAGGGCCAAATACGCAGTATTTT.

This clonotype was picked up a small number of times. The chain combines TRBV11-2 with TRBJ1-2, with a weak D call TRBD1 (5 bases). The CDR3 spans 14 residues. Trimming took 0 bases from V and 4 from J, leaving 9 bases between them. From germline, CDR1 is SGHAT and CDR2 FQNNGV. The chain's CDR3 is CASSLERTSYGYTF. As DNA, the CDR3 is TGTGCCAGCAGCTTAGAGCGGACATCCTATGGCTACACCTTC.

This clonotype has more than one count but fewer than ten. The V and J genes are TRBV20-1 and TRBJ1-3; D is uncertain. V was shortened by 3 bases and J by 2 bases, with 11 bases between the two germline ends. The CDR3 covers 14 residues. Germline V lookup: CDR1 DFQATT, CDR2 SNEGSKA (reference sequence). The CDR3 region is CSARPRRAGNTIYF. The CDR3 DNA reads TGCAGTGCTAGGCCCAGAAGGGCTGGAAACACCATATATTTT.

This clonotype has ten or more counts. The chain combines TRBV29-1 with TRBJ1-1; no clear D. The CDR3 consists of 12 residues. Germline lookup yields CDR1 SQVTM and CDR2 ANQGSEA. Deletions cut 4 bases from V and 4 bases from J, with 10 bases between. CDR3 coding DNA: TGCAGCGTTGCAGAAGCGGCCACTGAAGCTTTCTTT. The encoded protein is CSVAEAATEAFF.

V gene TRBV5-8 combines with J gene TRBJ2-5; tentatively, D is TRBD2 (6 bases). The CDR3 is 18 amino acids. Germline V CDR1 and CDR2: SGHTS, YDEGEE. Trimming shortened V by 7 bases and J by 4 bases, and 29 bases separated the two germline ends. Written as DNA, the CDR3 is TGTGCCAGCCCGACATCTTTTCAACTAGCCCTCTCGGGAGAGACCCAGTACTTC. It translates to CASPTSFQLALSGETQYF.

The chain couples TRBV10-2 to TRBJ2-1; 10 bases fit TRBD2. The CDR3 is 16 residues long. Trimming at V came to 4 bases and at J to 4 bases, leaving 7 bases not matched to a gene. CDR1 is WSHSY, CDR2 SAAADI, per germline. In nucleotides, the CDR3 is TGCGCCAGCAGTGGACTACTAGCGGGAAGTTACAATGAGCAGTTCTTC. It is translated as CASSGLLAGSYNEQFF.

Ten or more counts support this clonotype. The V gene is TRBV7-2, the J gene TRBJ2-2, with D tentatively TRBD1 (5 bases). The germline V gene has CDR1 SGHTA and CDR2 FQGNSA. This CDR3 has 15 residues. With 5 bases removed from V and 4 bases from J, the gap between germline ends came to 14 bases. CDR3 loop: CASSKKTVITGELFF. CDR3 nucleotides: TGTGCCAGCAGCAAAAAGACAGTCATCACCGGGGAGCTGTTTTTT.

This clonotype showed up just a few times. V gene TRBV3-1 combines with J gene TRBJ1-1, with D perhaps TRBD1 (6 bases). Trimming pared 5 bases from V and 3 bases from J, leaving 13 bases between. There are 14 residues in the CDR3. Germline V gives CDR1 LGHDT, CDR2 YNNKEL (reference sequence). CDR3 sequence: CASSWRGADTEAFF. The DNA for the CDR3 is TGTGCCAGCAGCTGGCGGGGGGCGGACACTGAAGCTTTCTTT. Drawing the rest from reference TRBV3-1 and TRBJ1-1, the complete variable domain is DTAVSQTPKYLVTQMGNDKSIKCEQNLGHDTMYWYKQDSKKFLKIMFSYNNKELIINETVPNRFSPKSPDKAHLNLHINSLELGDSAVYFCASSWRGADTEAFFGQGTRLTVV.

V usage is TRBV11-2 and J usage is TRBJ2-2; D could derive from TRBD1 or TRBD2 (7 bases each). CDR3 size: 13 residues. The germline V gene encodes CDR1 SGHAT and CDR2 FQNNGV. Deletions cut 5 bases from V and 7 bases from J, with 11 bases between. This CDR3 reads CASSPRGGGELFF. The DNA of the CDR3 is TGTGCCAGCAGCCCCAGGGGGGGCGGGGAGCTGTTTTTT.

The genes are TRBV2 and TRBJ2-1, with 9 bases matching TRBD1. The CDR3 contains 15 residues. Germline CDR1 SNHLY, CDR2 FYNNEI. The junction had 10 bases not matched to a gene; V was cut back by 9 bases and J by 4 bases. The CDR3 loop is CASTALQGAYNEQFF. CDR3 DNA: TGTGCCAGTACCGCTTTACAGGGGGCGTACAATGAGCAGTTCTTC.

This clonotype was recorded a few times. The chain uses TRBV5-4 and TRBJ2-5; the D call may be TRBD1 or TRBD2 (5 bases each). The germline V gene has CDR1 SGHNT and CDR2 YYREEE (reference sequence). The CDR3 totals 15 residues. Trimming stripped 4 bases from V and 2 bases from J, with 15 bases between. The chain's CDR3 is CASSVNGDGQETQYF. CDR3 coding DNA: TGTGCCAGCAGCGTTAATGGGGACGGGCAAGAGACCCAGTACTTC.

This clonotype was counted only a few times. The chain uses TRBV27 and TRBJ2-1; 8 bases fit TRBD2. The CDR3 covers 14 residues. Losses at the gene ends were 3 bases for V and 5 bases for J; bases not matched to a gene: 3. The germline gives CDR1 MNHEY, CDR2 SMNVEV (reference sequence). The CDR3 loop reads CASSFPGLDNEQFF. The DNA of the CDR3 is TGTGCCAGCAGTTTCCCGGGACTAGACAATGAGCAGTTCTTC.

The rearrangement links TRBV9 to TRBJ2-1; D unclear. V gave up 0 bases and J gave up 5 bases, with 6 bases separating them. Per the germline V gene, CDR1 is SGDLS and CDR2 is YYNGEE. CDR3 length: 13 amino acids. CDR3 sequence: CASSVAINNEQFF. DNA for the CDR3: TGTGCCAGCAGCGTAGCTATAAACAATGAGCAGTTCTTC.